Listed here are 31 T cell receptor beta chains from one sample, sequenced in a study of cytomegalovirus exposure and HLA in healthy donors. With 60 Vbeta and 13 Jbeta primers, the PCR was carried out. Sequencing used immunoSEQ multiplex PCR; TCRdb keeps in-frame clones, though not all of them. Counted here are some 130,000 clones, 55% to 80% occurring once; the ten biggest clones make up approximately 2.5%. The sample taken for sequencing was PBMCs. The receptors stem from a woman aged 40 to 50 in good health and CMV-seronegative.

The DNA of the CDR3 is TGTGCCAGCAGCGGGACTGGGGCAGATACGCAGTATTTT. Residues: CASSGTGADTQYF. This chain connects TRBV5-6 to TRBJ2-3; D may be TRBD2 (6 bases). V was clipped by 4 bases and J by 4 bases, with 10 bases between them. CDR1 is SGHDT, CDR2 YYEEEE, per germline. This CDR3 has 13 residues. Complete variable domain (other parts from reference TRBV5-6 and TRBJ2-3): DAGVTQSPTHLIKTRGQQVTLRCSPKSGHDTVSWYQQALGQGPQFIFQYYEEEERQRGNFPDRFSGHQFPNYSSELNVNALLLGDSALYLCASSGTGADTQYFGPGTRLTVL.

The chain uses TRBV2 and TRBJ2-6; TRBD2 is a possible D gene (6 bases). The CDR3 runs 14 residues. The germline V gene has CDR1 SNHLY and CDR2 FYNNEI. V was pared by 9 bases and J by 4 bases, with 13 bases between. CDR3 coding DNA: TGTGCCAGGGGAGCGGGTCCGGGGGCCAACGTCCTGACTTTC. It specifies CARGAGPGANVLTF.

This clone has more than one count but fewer than ten. The chain links TRBV7-9 to TRBJ1-4; D unresolved. Trimming left V 3 bases short and J 8 bases short, with 4 bases between. This CDR3 is 11 amino acids long. Germline-derived CDR1 and CDR2 are SEHNR and FQNEAQ (reference sequence). The CDR3 region has the DNA TGTGCCAGCAGCTTCTCCGAAAAACTGTTTTTT. This sequence encodes CASSFSEKLFF.

The chain combines TRBV19 with TRBJ1-1; D gene unclear. V gave up 7 bases and J gave up 7 bases, with 13 bases separating them. CDR1 and CDR2 (germline): LNHDA, SQIVND (reference sequence). The CDR3 totals 12 residues. The CDR3 DNA sequence: TGTGCCAGTACTTCGCGGAGGATTGAAGCTTTCTTT. Encoded protein: CASTSRRIEAFF.

The V and J genes are TRBV27 and TRBJ2-2; D is ambiguous. Between the trimmed V and J ends, which lost 7 bases and 6 bases, there was a span of 9 bases. Germline CDR1 and CDR2: MNHEY and SMNVEV (reference sequence). The CDR3 contains 12 residues. The CDR3: CASTSVPGELFF. The CDR3 region has the DNA TGTGCCAGCACCTCGGTTCCCGGGGAGCTGTTTTTT.

The chain recombines TRBV28 with TRBJ1-5; D is undetermined. With 2 bases removed from V and 4 bases from J, the gap between germline ends came to 18 bases. Germline V lookup: CDR1 MDHEN, CDR2 SYDVKM. CDR3 size: 17 residues. In DNA form, the CDR3 reads TGTGCCAGCAGTTTAAAGGGCGGGCTGGGAAGTAATCAGCCCCAGCATTTT. It yields the protein CASSLKGGLGSNQPQHF.

This chain links TRBV7-3 with TRBJ2-2, with TRBD2 as a possible D gene (6 bases). The CDR3 has 17 residues. Between the trimmed V and J ends, which lost 1 base and 3 bases, there was a span of 15 bases. Looked up from germline, CDR1 is SGHTA and CDR2 is FQGTGA. The CDR3 DNA sequence: TGTGCCAGCAGCTTAATAGCCGGGGGATCGTACACCGGGGAGCTGTTTTTT. Translation: CASSLIAGGSYTGELFF.

The chain joins TRBV28 to TRBJ1-1; TRBD1 matches 9 bases. The CDR3 is 16 amino acids. V shed 8 bases, J shed 1 base, and the junction held 11 bases outside the gene matches. Germline V gene sequence: CDR1 MDHEN, CDR2 SYDVKM. CDR3: CASSLWTGAPNTEAFF. In DNA form, the CDR3 reads TGTGCCAGCTCCCTCTGGACAGGGGCCCCGAACACTGAAGCTTTCTTT.

In its sample, this clone was seen a few times. This chain joins TRBV19 and TRBJ2-5; D is possibly TRBD1 (5 bases). V lost 3 bases and J lost 3, with 11 bases in between. Germline CDR1 is LNHDA and CDR2 is SQIVND (reference sequence). This CDR3 contains 14 residues. The CDR3 nucleotides are TGTGCCAGTAGTATCAGGCAGGGCAAAGAGACCCAGTACTTC. This encodes CASSIRQGKETQYF. The whole variable domain, remainder taken from reference TRBV19 and TRBJ2-5, is DGGITQSPKYLFRKEGQNVTLSCEQNLNHDAMYWYRQDPGQGLRLIYYSQIVNDFQKGDIAEGYSVSREKKESFPLTVTSAQKNPTAFYLCASSIRQGKETQYFGPGTRLLVL.

This clone was observed once. The chain recombines TRBV7-3 with TRBJ2-5, with 9 nucleotides matching TRBD1. This CDR3 is built from 17 residues. V lost 2 bases to trimming and J lost 1 base; unmatched junction nucleotides: 8. Germline loops: CDR1 SGHTA, CDR2 FQGTGA. The CDR3 region is CASSLGLGDRAQETQYF. The CDR3 bases are TGTGCCAGCAGCTTAGGGCTGGGGGACAGGGCCCAAGAGACCCAGTACTTC. The full variable domain, in which reference TRBV7-3 and TRBJ2-5 provide the parts outside the CDR3, is GAGVSQTPSNKVTEKGKYVELRCDPISGHTALYWYRQSLGQGPEFLIYFQGTGAADDSGLPNDRFFAVRPEGSVSTLKIQRTERGDSAVYLCASSLGLGDRAQETQYFGPGTRLLVL.

This clone was detected a few times. This chain joins TRBV6-5 and TRBJ2-5, with D tentatively TRBD1 (5 bases). V lost 0 bases and J 4 bases, leaving 9 bases between the germline ends. The germline gives CDR1 MNHEY, CDR2 SVGAGI. The CDR3 runs to 14 residues. In DNA form, the CDR3 reads TGTGCCAGCAGTTACTCTCCTAGGGGAGAGACCCAGTACTTC. Amino acid sequence: CASSYSPRGETQYF.

This clone came up a few times. The sample contains more than one DNA sequence encoding this CDR3. V usage is TRBV6-5 and J usage is TRBJ1-2; possible D gene TRBD1, 6 bases. Germline CDR1 is MNHEY and CDR2 is SVGAGI. V dropped 0 bases and J dropped 0 bases, with 8 bases sitting between them. The CDR3 has 15 residues. CDR3 nucleotide sequence: TGTGCCAGCAGTTACTCGGGGGCGGCTAACTATGGCTACACCTTC. This codes for CASSYSGAANYGYTF.

V usage is TRBV7-9 and J usage is TRBJ2-7; D perhaps matches TRBD1 (6 bases). Germline-derived CDR1 and CDR2 are SEHNR and FQNEAQ (reference sequence). V lost 4 bases, J lost 4 bases, and 11 bases lay in between. This CDR3 has 13 amino acids. The CDR3, as DNA: TGTGCCAGCAGCTCACAGGGTGTGTACGAGCAGTACTTC. It codes for CASSSQGVYEQYF. Based on the CDR3 plus reference TRBV7-9 and TRBJ2-7, the full variable domain is DTGVSQNPRHKITKRGQNVTFRCDPISEHNRLYWYRQTLGQGPEFLTYFQNEAQLEKSRLLSDRFSAERPKGSFSTLEIQRTEQGDSAMYLCASSSQGVYEQYFGPGTRLTVT.

This chain joins TRBV4-2 and TRBJ1-2; D gene ambiguous. The CDR3 loop spans 16 amino acids. Trimming took 2 bases from V and 9 from J, leaving 22 bases between them. Looked up from germline, CDR1 is LGHNA and CDR2 is YNFKEQ. This CDR3 reads CASSQIPGSSYGSYTF. DNA for the CDR3: TGTGCCAGCAGCCAAATCCCGGGGAGTAGCTACGGAAGCTACACCTTC.

The chain links TRBV6-1 to TRBJ2-4; 7 bases are shared with TRBD2. CDR1 MNHNS and CDR2 SASEGT come from the germline V gene. Trimming removed 7 bases from V and 8 bases from J; junction bases left unmatched: 8. There are 13 residues in the CDR3. CDR3 region: CASNPRGGDIQYF. CDR3 nucleotides: TGTGCCAGCAACCCTCGGGGAGGGGACATTCAGTACTTC.

The rearrangement links TRBV5-1 to TRBJ1-4, with 7 bases identical to TRBD1. This CDR3 is built from 15 residues. Germline trimming cut 7 bases from V and 8 bases from J; bases unmatched to any gene: 14. Germline CDR1 and CDR2: SGHRS and YFSETQ. This CDR3 reads CASRRTGTVNEKLFF. CDR3 DNA: TGCGCCAGCCGACGAACCGGGACAGTGAACGAAAAACTGTTTTTT.

V is TRBV5-1 and J is TRBJ2-5, with D tentatively TRBD1 (5 bases). The CDR3 length is 13 residues. CDR1 is SGHRS, CDR2 YFSETQ, per germline. Trimming took 0 bases from V and 5 from J, leaving 8 bases between them. CDR3 sequence (DNA): TGCGCCAGCAGCTTGGCCAAGGGGGAGACCCAGTACTTC. Amino acids: CASSLAKGETQYF.

This sequence joins TRBV14 and TRBJ2-1; possible D gene TRBD2, 6 bases. V lost 1 base and J lost 2, with 12 bases in between. The CDR3 is 16 amino acids. Germline CDR1 SGHDN, CDR2 FVKESK. Here the CDR3 reads CASSQVGGITYNEQFF. CDR3 DNA sequence: TGTGCCAGCAGCCAAGTTGGGGGGATAACCTACAATGAGCAGTTCTTC.

The chain links TRBV10-3 to TRBJ1-4; the match to TRBD1 covers 12 bases. The junction had 4 bases not matched to a gene; V was cut back by 5 bases and J by 3 bases. Germline CDR1 ENHRY, CDR2 SYGVKD. This CDR3 has 16 residues. The CDR3 reads CAISPGQGASNEKLFF. Here the CDR3 DNA reads TGTGCCATCAGTCCGGGACAGGGGGCGTCTAATGAAAAACTGTTTTTT.

The chain uses TRBV5-1 and TRBJ1-6, with a possible D match to TRBD1 (5 bases). The length of the CDR3 is 13 residues. Trimming left V 5 bases short and J 7 bases short, with 10 bases between. Per the germline V gene, CDR1 is SGHRS and CDR2 is YFSETQ. CDR3 in amino acids: CASSGDWNSPLHF. The CDR3 nucleotides read TGCGCCAGCAGTGGGGACTGGAATTCACCCCTCCACTTT.

The rearrangement links TRBV11-2 to TRBJ2-1, with 12 bases lining up with TRBD2. With V trimmed by 2 bases and J by 3 bases, 5 bases remained unmatched. Per the germline V gene, CDR1 is SGHAT and CDR2 is FQNNGV. There are 17 residues in the CDR3. The CDR3, as DNA: TGTGCCAGCAGCTTACTAGCGGGGGGGCTAGGCTACAATGAGCAGTTCTTC. Residues: CASSLLAGGLGYNEQFF. The whole variable domain, filled in from reference TRBV11-2 and TRBJ2-1, reads EAGVAQSPRYKIIEKRQSVAFWCNPISGHATLYWYQQILGQGPKLLIQFQNNGVVDDSQLPKDRFSAERLKGVDSTLKIQPAKLEDSAVYLCASSLLAGGLGYNEQFFGPGTRLTVL.

The chain joins TRBV15 to TRBJ1-6, with D perhaps TRBD1 (5 bases). The V gene's germline CDR1 is LNHNV and CDR2 YYDKDF (reference sequence). With 1 base removed from V and 6 bases from J, the gap between germline ends came to 10 bases. The CDR3 is 15 amino acids. This CDR3 is CATSRVQGANSPLHF. CDR3 coding DNA: TGTGCCACCAGCAGAGTCCAGGGTGCTAATTCACCCCTCCACTTT.

CDR3 residues: CASSLRVTQGASNTGELFF. The CDR3 DNA follows: TGCGCCAGCAGCCTACGCGTGACCCAGGGTGCATCCAACACCGGGGAGCTGTTTTTT. V usage is TRBV5-1 and J usage is TRBJ2-2, with D possibly matching TRBD1 (5 bases). The CDR3 contains 19 residues. With 4 bases removed from V and 2 bases from J, the gap between germline ends came to 24 bases. Germline CDR1 and CDR2: SGHRS and YFSETQ.

V and J are TRBV10-3 and TRBJ1-2; 7 bases align to TRBD1. Trimming removed 3 bases from V and 8 bases from J; junction bases left unmatched: 0. Germline V gene sequence: CDR1 ENHRY, CDR2 SYGVKD. CDR3 length: 11 amino acids. CDR3 region: CAISEGGGYTF. CDR3 bases: TGTGCCATCAGTGAAGGGGGCGGCTACACCTTC.

CDR3 DNA: TGTGCCAGCAATAACAGGGGCACAGATACGCAGTATTTT. Encoded protein: CASNNRGTDTQYF. The genes are TRBV2 and TRBJ2-3; D possibly corresponds to TRBD1 (6 bases). The CDR3 loop spans 13 amino acids. The germline V and J ends were trimmed by 7 bases and 1 base, with 9 bases remaining between them. Per the germline V gene, CDR1 is SNHLY and CDR2 is FYNNEI.

The chain has TRBV9 and TRBJ1-1, with 9 bases matching TRBD1. The V segment lost 0 bases and the J segment 4 bases; nucleotides outside the gene matches: 7. The CDR3 contains 16 residues. The V gene's germline CDR1 is SGDLS and CDR2 YYNGEE. This chain's CDR3 is CASSVGTGGLGTEAFF. DNA of the CDR3: TGTGCCAGCAGCGTAGGTACAGGGGGCCTGGGCACTGAAGCTTTCTTT.

The rearrangement joins TRBV7-3 to TRBJ1-1; a weak D match, TRBD1 (5 bases). Germline V gene data show CDR1 as SGHTA and CDR2 as FQGTGA. The germline V and J ends were trimmed by 4 bases and 3 bases, with 12 bases remaining between them. The CDR3 spans 14 residues. Here the CDR3 reads CASSSGLLYTEAFF. The CDR3 DNA reads TGTGCCAGCAGCTCGGGACTGCTTTACACTGAAGCTTTCTTT.

A few counts support this clone. The chain couples TRBV7-3 to TRBJ1-2, with 8 bases identical to TRBD1. The CDR3 runs to 13 residues. The V and J ends lost 5 bases and 7 bases, in that order; junction bases with no gene match: 6. Germline-derived CDR1 and CDR2 are SGHTA and FQGTGA. The CDR3 reads CASSRRQGSGYTF. As DNA, the CDR3 is TGTGCCAGCAGCCGGAGACAGGGGTCTGGCTACACCTTC.

The chain employs TRBV9 and TRBJ1-1; 8 nucleotides line up with TRBD1. The germline V gene has CDR1 SGDLS and CDR2 YYNGEE. V trimming: 2 bases; J trimming: 5 bases; junction bases outside the gene matches: 11. The length of the CDR3 is 16 residues. The CDR3 sequence is CASSVLSGQGRTEAFF. In DNA, the CDR3 is TGTGCCAGCAGCGTTCTCAGTGGACAGGGTCGGACTGAAGCTTTCTTT.

This clone turned up a few times. The chain joins TRBV7-9 to TRBJ2-6; 7 bases map to TRBD1. The junction had 11 bases not matched to a gene; V was cut back by 6 bases and J by 0 bases. Germline V gene data show CDR1 as SEHNR and CDR2 as FQNEAQ (reference sequence). The CDR3 length is 18 residues. Here the CDR3 DNA reads TGTGCCAGCAGACCAGGGGGACAGACCCGCTCTGGGGCCAACGTCCTGACTTTC. Translated, it gives CASRPGGQTRSGANVLTF.

CDR3 region: CATSRDPGDQPQHF. The DNA for the CDR3 is TGTGCCACCAGCAGAGACCCTGGAGATCAGCCCCAGCATTTT. The chain joins TRBV15 to TRBJ1-5; no firm D call. Germline V gene lookup returns CDR1 LNHNV and CDR2 YYDKDF (reference sequence). V dropped 0 bases and J dropped 5 bases, with 8 bases sitting between them. The CDR3 sequence is 14 residues long.